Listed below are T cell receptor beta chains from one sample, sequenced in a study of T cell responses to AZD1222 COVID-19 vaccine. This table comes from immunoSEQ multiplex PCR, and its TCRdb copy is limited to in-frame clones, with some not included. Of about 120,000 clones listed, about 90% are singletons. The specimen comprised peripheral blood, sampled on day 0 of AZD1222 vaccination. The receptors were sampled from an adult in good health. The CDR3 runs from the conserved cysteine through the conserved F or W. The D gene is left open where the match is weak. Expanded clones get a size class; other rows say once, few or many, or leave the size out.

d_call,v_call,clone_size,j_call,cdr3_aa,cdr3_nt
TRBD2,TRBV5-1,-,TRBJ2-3,CASSLAPVAGYVSTSTDTQYF,TGCGCCAGCAGCTTGGCCCCCGTAGCGGGGTATGTAAGTACTAGCACAGATACGCAGTATTTT
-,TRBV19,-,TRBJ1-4,CASSISYGGEKLFF,TGTGCCAGTAGTATATCCTACGGAGGTGAAAAACTGTTTTTT
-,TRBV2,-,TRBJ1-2,CASSENSGSRGYTF,TGTGCCAGCAGTGAGAATTCGGGGTCTCGTGGCTACACCTTC
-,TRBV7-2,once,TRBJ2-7,CASRGHTYEQYF,TGTGCCAGCAGGGGACACACCTACGAGCAGTACTTC
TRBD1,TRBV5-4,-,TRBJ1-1,CASSGDRANTEAFF,TGTGCCAGCAGCGGGGACAGGGCCAACACTGAAGCTTTCTTT
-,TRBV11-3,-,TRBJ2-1,CASSWVGARNNEQFF,TGTGCCAGCAGCTGGGTGGGGGCTAGAAACAATGAGCAGTTCTTC
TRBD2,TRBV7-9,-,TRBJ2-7,CASSDSSGREGLNEQYF,TGTGCCAGCAGCGACAGCAGCGGGCGGGAGGGCCTAAACGAGCAGTACTTC
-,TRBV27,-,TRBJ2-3,CASSLNGDTQYF,TGTGCCAGCAGTTTAAACGGCGACACGCAGTATTTT
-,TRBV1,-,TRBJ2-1,CTSSRPALAGKSSFVTKRQFF,TGCACCAGCAGCCGGCCTGCTCTAGCGGGAAAGTCCTCTTTTGTAACGAAACGGCAGTTCTTC
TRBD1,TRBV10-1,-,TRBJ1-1,CASSGRDRGNTEAFF,TGCGCCAGCAGTGGGAGGGACAGGGGAAACACTGAAGCTTTCTTT
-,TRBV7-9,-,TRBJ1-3,CASSQPPLVNTIYF,TGTGCCAGCAGCCAACCCCCCCTCGTAAACACCATATATTTT
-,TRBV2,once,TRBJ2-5,CASSEGGYRGSQYF,TGTGCCAGCAGTGAAGGTGGCTACCGGGGGTCCCAGTACTTC
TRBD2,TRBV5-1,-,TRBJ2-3,CASSLASGRATDTQYF,TGCGCCAGCAGCTTGGCTAGCGGGAGGGCAACAGATACGCAGTATTTT
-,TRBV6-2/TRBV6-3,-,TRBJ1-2,CASSGENYGYTF,TGTGCCAGCAGCGGCGAAAACTATGGCTACACCTTC
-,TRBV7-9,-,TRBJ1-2,CASSLAGGQEGYTF,TGTGCCAGCAGCTTAGCAGGGGGGCAAGAGGGCTACACCTTC
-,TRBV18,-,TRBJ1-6,CASSLQENNSPLHF,TGTGCCAGCTCATTACAGGAGAATAATTCACCCCTCCACTTT
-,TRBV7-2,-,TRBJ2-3,CASSLGPRGLSTDTQYF,TGTGCCAGCAGCCTGGGGCCCCGGGGGCTAAGCACAGATACGCAGTATTTT
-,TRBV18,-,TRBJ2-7,CASSPSNLPGQTYEQYF,TGTGCCAGCTCACCATCCAACCTACCGGGGCAGACCTACGAGCAGTACTTC
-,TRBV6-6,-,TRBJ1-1,CASSFNSNTEAFF,TGTGCCAGCAGTTTTAACAGTAACACTGAAGCTTTCTTT
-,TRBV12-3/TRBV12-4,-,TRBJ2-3,CASSPSGVLGYF,TGTGCCAGCAGCCCCTCCGGGGTGTTGGGGTATTTT
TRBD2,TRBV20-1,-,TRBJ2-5,CSASVLLAGKDEETQYF,TGCAGTGCTAGTGTTCTTCTAGCGGGAAAAGACGAGGAGACCCAGTACTTC
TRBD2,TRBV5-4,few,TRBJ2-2,CASSGPTSSIYTGELFF,TGTGCCAGCAGCGGACCGACTAGCTCCATTTACACCGGGGAGCTGTTTTTT
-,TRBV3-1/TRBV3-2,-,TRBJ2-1,CASSIRGNEQFF,TGTGCCAGCAGCATACGGGGGAATGAGCAGTTCTTC
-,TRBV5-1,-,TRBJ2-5,CASVLRGGETQYF,TGCGCCAGTGTCCTGAGGGGGGGAGAGACCCAGTACTTC
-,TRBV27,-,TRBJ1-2,CASSSTGTLTYGYTF,TGTGCCAGCAGCTCCACCGGGACTTTGACCTATGGCTACACCTTC
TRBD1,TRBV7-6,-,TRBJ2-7,CASSSRGTGLKDEQYF,TGTGCCAGCAGCTCGCGAGGGACAGGGCTAAAGGACGAGCAGTACTTC
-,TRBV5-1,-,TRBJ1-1,CASSLVGRMNTEAFF,TGCGCCAGCAGCTTGGTAGGAAGAATGAACACTGAAGCTTTCTTT
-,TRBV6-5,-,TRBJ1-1,CASERTGTLNTEAFF,TGTGCCAGCGAAAGAACCGGGACACTGAACACTGAAGCTTTCTTT
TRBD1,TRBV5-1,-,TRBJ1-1,CASSLGRGVYTEAFF,TGCGCCAGCAGCTTAGGCAGGGGGGTGTACACTGAAGCTTTCTTT
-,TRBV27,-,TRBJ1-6,CASSVQGYNSPLHF,TGTGCCAGCAGTGTACAGGGCTATAATTCACCCCTCCACTTT
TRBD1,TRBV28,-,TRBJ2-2,CASRPGQGSTGELFF,TGTGCCAGCAGGCCGGGACAGGGTTCGACCGGGGAGCTGTTTTTT
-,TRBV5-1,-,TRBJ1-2,CASSEGGGIRGYTF,TGCGCCAGCAGTGAGGGGGGCGGAATCCGCGGCTACACCTTC
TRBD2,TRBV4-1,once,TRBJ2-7,CASSQDINRRGGVVSYEQYF,TGCGCCAGCAGCCAAGACATCAATCGTCGCGGGGGGGTGGTGTCCTACGAGCAGTACTTC
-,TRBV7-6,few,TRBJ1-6,CASSPPGGIYNSPLHF,TGTGCCAGCAGCCCCCCGGGCGGAATCTATAATTCACCCCTCCACTTT
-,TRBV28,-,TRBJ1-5,CASSFTGNQPQHF,TGTGCCAGCAGTTTTACCGGCAATCAGCCCCAGCATTTT
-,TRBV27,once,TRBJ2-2,CASSLSTRNTGELFF,TGTGCCAGCAGTTTGTCGACACGGAACACCGGGGAGCTGTTTTTT
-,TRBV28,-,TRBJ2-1,CASSYSVVGYNEQFF,TGTGCCAGCAGTTATAGCGTCGTGGGTTACAATGAGCAGTTCTTC
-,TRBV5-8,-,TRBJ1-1,CASSQGQPEAFF,TGTGCCAGCAGCCAGGGACAACCTGAAGCTTTCTTT
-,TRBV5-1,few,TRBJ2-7,CASSLAPGVDTYEQYF,TGCGCCAGCAGCTTGGCCCCAGGGGTGGATACCTACGAGCAGTACTTC
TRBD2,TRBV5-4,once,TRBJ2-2,CASSLGGSTGELFF,TGTGCCAGCAGCTTGGGCGGGAGCACCGGGGAGCTGTTTTTT
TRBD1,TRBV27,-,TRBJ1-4,CASSLRGTGLNEKLFF,TGTGCCAGCAGTTTAAGGGGGACAGGTCTTAATGAAAAACTGTTTTTT
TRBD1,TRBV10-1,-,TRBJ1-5,CASPGTAFNQPQHF,TGCGCCAGCCCAGGGACAGCTTTTAATCAGCCCCAGCATTTT
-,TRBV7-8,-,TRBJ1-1,CASSLGGLNTEAFF,TGTGCCAGCAGCTTAGGCGGGTTGAACACTGAAGCTTTCTTT
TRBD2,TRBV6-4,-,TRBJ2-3,CASSEFGGSADTQYF,TGTGCCAGCAGTGAATTTGGCGGGAGCGCAGATACGCAGTATTTT
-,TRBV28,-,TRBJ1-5,CASSSSSNQPQHF,TGTGCCAGCAGTTCTTCTAGCAATCAGCCCCAGCATTTT
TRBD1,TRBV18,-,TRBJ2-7,CASSLATGQGTSYEQYF,TGTGCCAGCTCACTAGCGACGGGACAGGGGACTTCCTACGAGCAGTACTTC
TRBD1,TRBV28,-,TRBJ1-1,CASRSGTGSGEAFF,TGTGCCAGCAGGTCCGGGACAGGGTCCGGTGAAGCTTTCTTT
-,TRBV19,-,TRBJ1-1,CASKNPRENTEAFF,TGTGCCAGTAAGAACCCCCGGGAGAACACTGAAGCTTTCTTT
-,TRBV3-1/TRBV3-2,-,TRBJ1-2,CASSQDQGIYGYTF,TGTGCCAGCAGCCAAGATCAGGGTATCTATGGCTACACCTTC
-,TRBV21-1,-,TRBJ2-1,CASPQGVEQFF,TGTGCCAGCCCACAGGGCGTCGAGCAGTTCTTC
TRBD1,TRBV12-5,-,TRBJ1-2,CASGLVRTGGYLLYGYTF,TGTGCTAGTGGTTTGGTAAGGACAGGGGGCTATCTTCTCTATGGCTACACCTTC
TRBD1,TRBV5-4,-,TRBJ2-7,CASSPGTGSYEQYF,TGTGCCAGCAGCCCCGGGACAGGATCCTACGAGCAGTACTTC
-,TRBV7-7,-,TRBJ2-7,CASSNNQGDDTEQYF,TGTGCTAGCAGTAATAACCAGGGTGACGACACGGAGCAGTACTTC